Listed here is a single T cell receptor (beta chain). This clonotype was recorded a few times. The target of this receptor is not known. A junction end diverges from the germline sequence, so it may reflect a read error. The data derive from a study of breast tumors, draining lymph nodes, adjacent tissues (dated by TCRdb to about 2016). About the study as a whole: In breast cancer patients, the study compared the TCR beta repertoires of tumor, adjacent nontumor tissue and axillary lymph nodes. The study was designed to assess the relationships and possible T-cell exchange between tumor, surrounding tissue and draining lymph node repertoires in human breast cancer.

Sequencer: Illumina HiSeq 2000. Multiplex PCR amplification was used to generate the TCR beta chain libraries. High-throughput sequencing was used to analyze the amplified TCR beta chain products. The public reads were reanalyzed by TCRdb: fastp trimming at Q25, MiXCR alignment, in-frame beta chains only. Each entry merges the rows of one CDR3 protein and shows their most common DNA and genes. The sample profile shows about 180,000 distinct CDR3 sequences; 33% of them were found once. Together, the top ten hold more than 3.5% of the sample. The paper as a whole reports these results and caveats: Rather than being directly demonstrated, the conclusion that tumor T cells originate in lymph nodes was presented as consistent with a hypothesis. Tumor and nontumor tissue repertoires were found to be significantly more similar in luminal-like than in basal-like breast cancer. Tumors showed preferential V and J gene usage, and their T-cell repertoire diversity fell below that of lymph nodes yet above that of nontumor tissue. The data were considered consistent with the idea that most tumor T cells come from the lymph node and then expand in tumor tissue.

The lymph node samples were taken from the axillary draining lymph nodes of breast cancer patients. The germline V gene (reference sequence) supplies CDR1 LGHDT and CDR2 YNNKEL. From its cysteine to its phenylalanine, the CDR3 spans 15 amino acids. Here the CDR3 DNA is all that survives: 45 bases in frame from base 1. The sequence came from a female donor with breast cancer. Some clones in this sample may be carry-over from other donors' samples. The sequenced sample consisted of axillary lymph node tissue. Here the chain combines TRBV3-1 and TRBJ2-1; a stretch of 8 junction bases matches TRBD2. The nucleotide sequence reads TGTGCCAGCAGCCCGGGACTAACGGGAGGGCCGGGGCGGATCTTC. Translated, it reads CASSPGLTGGPGRIF.